Each of the 30 T cell receptor beta chains below was sequenced from the same sample in a study of monozygotic twins with cystic fibrosis. Profiling relied on immunoSEQ multiplex PCR, and the TCRdb table lists in-frame clones only, not all of them. This table has approximately 27,000 clones, 90% appearing once. Sequencing was performed on blood. Source of these receptors: a girl aged 2 to 10 with cystic fibrosis.

The V call is TRBV30, the J call TRBJ2-1; a possible D gene is TRBD1 (5 bases). CDR1 and CDR2 (germline): GTSNPN, SVGIG (reference sequence). V lost 0 bases and J 7 bases, leaving 10 bases between the germline ends. This CDR3 has 13 residues. CDR3 loop: CAWSVAGINEQFF. In nucleotides, the CDR3 is TGTGCCTGGAGTGTAGCAGGGATAAATGAGCAGTTCTTC.

The chain combines TRBV2 with TRBJ1-1, with a weak D call TRBD1 (6 bases). V lost 6 bases to trimming and J lost 2 bases, with 13 bases between them. The CDR3 runs to 14 residues. The germline V gene encodes CDR1 SNHLY and CDR2 FYNNEI. The CDR3 protein is CASSSQGGNTEAFF. For the CDR3, the DNA is TGTGCCAGCAGCTCACAGGGAGGAAACACTGAAGCTTTCTTT.

V gene TRBV18 combines with J gene TRBJ1-2, with 9 bases matching TRBD1. The germline V gene has CDR1 KGHSH and CDR2 LQKENI. J gave up 5 bases and V 4 bases, and 5 bases lay outside the gene matches. The CDR3 extends over 14 amino acids. This CDR3 reads CASSQTGTGYGYTF. CDR3 coding DNA: TGTGCCAGCTCACAAACCGGGACAGGGTATGGCTACACCTTC.

The V call is TRBV7-2, the J call TRBJ1-1; unclear D gene. The ends were cut back, 5 bases at V and 0 bases at J, with 7 bases in the middle. CDR3 length equals 13 residues. Germline V gene sequence: CDR1 SGHTA, CDR2 FQGNSA. The CDR3 protein is CASSLSMNTEAFF. The CDR3 bases are TGTGCCAGCAGCCTTAGCATGAACACTGAAGCTTTCTTT.

This clone was recorded once. The chain employs TRBV2 and TRBJ2-2; no clear D. The CDR3 sequence is 11 residues long. The germline CDR1 and CDR2 sequences are SNHLY and FYNNEI. Trimming removed 5 bases at V and 8 bases at J, with 6 bases between. DNA of the CDR3: TGTGCCAGCAGTTCAGGAGGGGAGCTGTTTTTT. Translated: CASSSGGELFF.

V usage is TRBV10-3 and J usage is TRBJ2-1; weak D call: TRBD2 (5 bases). The germline CDR1 and CDR2 sequences are ENHRY and SYGVKD. The CDR3 contains 15 residues. The germline V and J ends were trimmed by 4 bases and 0 bases, with 10 bases remaining between them. CDR3 nucleotide sequence: TGTGCCATCAGTGGGACTTCAAGCTCCTACAATGAGCAGTTCTTC. This sequence encodes CAISGTSSSYNEQFF.

V and J are TRBV7-8 and TRBJ2-7; 8 nucleotides agree with TRBD1. V was pared by 0 bases and J by 3 bases, with 1 base of the junction left unmatched. The CDR3 runs 14 residues. Per germline, CDR1 SGHVS and CDR2 FQNEAQ. CDR3 sequence (DNA): TGTGCCAGCAGCTTAGCACAGGGGGTCTACGAGCAGTACTTC. Protein sequence: CASSLAQGVYEQYF.

The V gene is TRBV6-5, the J gene TRBJ2-7; D call uncertain. Germline V gene lookup returns CDR1 MNHEY and CDR2 SVGAGI. There are 11 residues in the CDR3. V lost 8 bases to trimming and J lost 0 bases, with 5 bases between them. Here the CDR3 reads CASRGSYEQYF. CDR3 sequence (DNA): TGTGCCAGCCGAGGCTCCTACGAGCAGTACTTC.

This chain uses TRBV6-6 with TRBJ2-2; 8 bases fit TRBD2. Germline V gene data show CDR1 as MNHNY and CDR2 as SVGAGI (reference sequence). The CDR3 consists of 16 residues. V dropped 4 bases and J dropped 0; count of bases not matched to a gene: 4. This CDR3 is CASSFFSGANTGELFF. The CDR3 DNA follows: TGTGCCAGCAGTTTCTTTAGCGGGGCGAACACCGGGGAGCTGTTTTTT.

This sequence joins TRBV6-1 and TRBJ2-2; D not resolved. Germline assignment: CDR1 MNHNS and CDR2 SASEGT. The V gene lost 2 bases and the J gene lost 7 bases, with 11 bases spanning the gap. This CDR3 is built from 14 residues. CDR3 nucleotides: TGTGCCAGCAGTGAAAATTCCAAGCGCGGGGAGCTGTTTTTT. It translates to CASSENSKRGELFF.

This chain uses TRBV6-5 with TRBJ1-1; D is ambiguous. The V end was cut by 5 bases, the J end by 1 base, with 11 bases between. Germline V CDR1 and CDR2: MNHEY, SVGAGI. There are 14 residues in the CDR3. The CDR3 is CASSPDSRNTEAFF. CDR3 DNA: TGTGCCAGCAGTCCCGACTCGAGGAACACTGAAGCTTTCTTT.

The chain has TRBV5-1 and TRBJ1-2; D ambiguous. The CDR3 totals 12 residues. CDR1 and CDR2 from the germline V gene are SGHRS and YFSETQ. The ends were cut back, 6 bases at V and 7 bases at J, with 13 bases in the middle. The CDR3 coding sequence is TGCGCCAGCACCTCGCCCGGGCTTGGCTACACCTTC. Translating it yields CASTSPGLGYTF.

This rearrangement joins TRBV5-1 to TRBJ2-7; D is undetermined. CDR3 length equals 17 residues. The germline V gene has CDR1 SGHRS and CDR2 YFSETQ. V gave up 2 bases and J gave up 0 bases, with 18 bases separating them. DNA of the CDR3: TGCGCCAGCAGCTTTCCGGGCCAACACTCGAGCTCCTACGAGCAGTACTTC. Translating it yields CASSFPGQHSSSYEQYF.

This clone appeared a single time. The chain couples TRBV6-4 to TRBJ2-7, with 10 bases identical to TRBD2. This CDR3 contains 15 residues. After removal of 6 bases from V and 2 bases from J, the junction contained 7 bases not matched to a gene. Germline CDR1 is MRHNA and CDR2 is SNTAGT. CDR3 loop: CASRLSGGLTYEQYF. The DNA for the CDR3 is TGTGCCAGCAGACTTAGCGGGGGGCTGACCTACGAGCAGTACTTC.

The CDR3 DNA reads TGCGCCAGCAGCCCCCGGACAGGCAACTATGGCTACACCTTC. Protein: CASSPRTGNYGYTF. The chain joins TRBV5-1 to TRBJ1-2, with 7 bases that match TRBD1. V lost 4 bases to trimming and J lost 2 bases; unmatched junction nucleotides: 5. Per germline, CDR1 SGHRS and CDR2 YFSETQ. This CDR3 spans 14 amino acids.

V gene TRBV10-1 combines with J gene TRBJ2-1, with 9 bases aligning to TRBD2. J was trimmed by 7 bases and V by 4 bases; bases with no gene match: 20. This CDR3 spans 19 amino acids. Germline V gene data show CDR1 as WNHNN and CDR2 as SYGVQD (reference sequence). For the CDR3, the DNA is TGCGCCAGCAGTGTTAGTGGGCCTCGGGCGGCGGGGGGGTCAAATGAGCAGTTCTTC. It translates to CASSVSGPRAAGGSNEQFF.

The chain uses TRBV5-4 and TRBJ2-5; D not resolved. Looked up from germline, CDR1 is SGHNT and CDR2 is YYREEE (reference sequence). The germline V and J ends were trimmed by 4 bases and 5 bases, with 12 bases remaining between them. The CDR3 extends over 13 amino acids. For the CDR3, the DNA is TGTGCCAGCAGCCTACAAGGGCCGGAGACCCAGTACTTC. Translation gives CASSLQGPETQYF.

The CDR3 here is CASSTRDRVEFF. CDR3 sequence (DNA): TGTGCCAGTAGTACCCGGGACAGGGTGGAGTTCTTC. The V and J genes are TRBV19 and TRBJ2-1, with TRBD1 identical over 9 bases. The germline gives CDR1 LNHDA, CDR2 SQIVND (reference sequence). The length of the CDR3 is 12 residues. Trimming took 4 bases from V and 14 from J; bases not matched to a gene: 6.

This chain links TRBV19 with TRBJ1-2; 8 bases line up with TRBD1. Unmatched junction bases numbered 8, after V lost 6 bases and J lost 8 bases. This CDR3 contains 13 residues. Per the germline V gene, CDR1 is LNHDA and CDR2 is SQIVND (reference sequence). CDR3 sequence: CASSPWTGQGYTF. DNA of the CDR3: TGTGCCAGTAGCCCCTGGACAGGGCAGGGCTACACCTTC.

The V and J genes are TRBV12-5 and TRBJ2-5, with 8 bases that match TRBD1. The V gene end was trimmed by 2 bases and the J gene end by 3 bases; junction bases not matched to a gene: 5. The CDR3 sequence is 15 residues long. CDR1 LGHNT and CDR2 FRNRAP come from the germline V gene. CDR3 nucleotide sequence: TGTGCTAGTGGTTTGTTGGGGACAGGTAAAGAGACCCAGTACTTC. Residues: CASGLLGTGKETQYF.

The chain employs TRBV5-1 and TRBJ2-5; D is unresolved. Germline assignment: CDR1 SGHRS and CDR2 YFSETQ. V was pared by 2 bases and J by 4 bases, with 12 bases between. The CDR3 consists of 14 residues. In DNA form, the CDR3 reads TGCGCCAGCAGCTTCGGCGGTTCTTTAGAGACCCAGTACTTC. This gives the protein CASSFGGSLETQYF.

This clone was found a few times. V gene TRBV6-6 combines with J gene TRBJ2-1, with D perhaps matching TRBD1 (6 bases). The CDR3 has 16 residues. Deletions cut 5 bases from V and 7 bases from J, with 21 bases between. Germline V gene sequence: CDR1 MNHNY, CDR2 SVGAGI (reference sequence). In DNA form, the CDR3 reads TGTGCCAGCAGTCGATCCGCCCGCAGGGGTAATAATGAGCAGTTCTTC. This translates into CASSRSARRGNNEQFF.

This chain links TRBV6-6 with TRBJ1-5; tentatively, D is TRBD1 (6 bases). Trimming removed 5 bases from V and 7 bases from J, with 15 bases in between. CDR3 length: 14 amino acids. Germline CDR1 MNHNY, CDR2 SVGAGI (reference sequence). The DNA of the CDR3 is TGTGCCAGCAGTCTAGGGGGGGGCAGACAGCCCCAGCATTTT. This translates into CASSLGGGRQPQHF.

This chain connects TRBV5-1 to TRBJ2-3; TRBD2 agrees at 11 bases. This CDR3 contains 17 residues. In germline, CDR1 is SGHRS, CDR2 YFSETQ. V lost 7 bases and J lost 1; bases outside the gene matches: 11. The chain's CDR3 is CASGMTSGVVGTDTQYF. The CDR3 DNA follows: TGCGCCAGCGGGATGACTAGCGGGGTTGTAGGCACAGATACGCAGTATTTT.

The rearrangement uses TRBV6-1 and TRBJ2-7; 9 bases match TRBD1. CDR3 length equals 15 residues. V gave up 2 bases and J gave up 3 bases; unmatched junction bases: 5. From germline, CDR1 is MNHNS and CDR2 SASEGT. This CDR3 is CASSERDRVFYEQYF. For the CDR3, the DNA is TGTGCCAGCAGTGAACGGGACAGGGTCTTCTACGAGCAGTACTTC.

This clone was observed once. This sequence joins TRBV25-1 and TRBJ1-2; D not resolved. The CDR3 length is 13 residues. Germline lookup yields CDR1 MGHDK and CDR2 SYGVNS. The ends were cut back, 1 base at V and 5 bases at J, with 8 bases in the middle. CDR3 region: CASSEFVHYGYTF. The CDR3 coding sequence is TGTGCCAGCAGTGAATTTGTTCATTATGGCTACACCTTC.

The chain combines TRBV6-1 with TRBJ1-2; 8 positions match TRBD1. This CDR3 has 14 residues. Germline trimming cut 4 bases from V and 7 bases from J; bases unmatched to any gene: 8. Looked up from germline, CDR1 is MNHNS and CDR2 is SASEGT. The CDR3 protein is CASSGAGTGSGYTF. DNA of the CDR3: TGTGCCAGCAGTGGAGCCGGGACAGGAAGTGGCTACACCTTC.

The chain uses TRBV6-1 and TRBJ1-5, with a tentative D call TRBD1 (6 bases). Trimming removed 3 bases at V and 4 bases at J, with 16 bases between. The CDR3 runs to 16 residues. CDR1 is MNHNS and CDR2 is SASEGT in the germline V gene. The CDR3: CASSDISRGRNQPQHF. The CDR3, as DNA: TGTGCCAGCAGTGATATTTCCAGGGGCAGGAATCAGCCCCAGCATTTT.

The chain carries TRBV6-5 and TRBJ1-6, with D unresolved. This CDR3 spans 15 amino acids. The germline V and J ends were trimmed by 0 bases and 7 bases, with 10 bases remaining between them. Germline CDR1 is MNHEY and CDR2 is SVGAGI. The CDR3 loop is CASSYSGYGNSPLHF. The CDR3 nucleotides are TGTGCCAGCAGTTACTCGGGGTATGGCAATTCACCCCTCCACTTT.

The chain is built from TRBV7-8 and TRBJ2-2, with a weak D call TRBD2 (5 bases). The CDR3 runs to 16 residues. Germline CDR1 and CDR2: SGHVS and FQNEAQ. Trimming took off 1 base at V and 6 bases at J, with 15 bases between the two ends. CDR3 in amino acids: CASSLVAASSAGELFF. CDR3 sequence (DNA): TGTGCCAGCAGCTTAGTCGCAGCTAGCTCCGCCGGGGAGCTGTTTTTT.